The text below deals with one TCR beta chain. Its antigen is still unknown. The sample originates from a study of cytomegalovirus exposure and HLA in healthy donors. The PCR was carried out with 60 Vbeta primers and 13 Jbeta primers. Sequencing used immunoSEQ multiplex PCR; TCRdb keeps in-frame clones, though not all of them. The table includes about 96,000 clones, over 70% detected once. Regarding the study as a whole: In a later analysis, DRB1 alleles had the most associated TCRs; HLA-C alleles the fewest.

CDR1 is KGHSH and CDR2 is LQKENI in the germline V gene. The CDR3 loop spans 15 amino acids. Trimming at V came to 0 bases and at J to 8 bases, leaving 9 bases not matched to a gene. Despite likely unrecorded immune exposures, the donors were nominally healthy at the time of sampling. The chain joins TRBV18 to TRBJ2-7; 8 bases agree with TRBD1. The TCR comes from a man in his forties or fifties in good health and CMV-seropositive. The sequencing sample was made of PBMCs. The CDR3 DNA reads TGTGCCAGCTCACCACCTAATGACAGGGGAGACAAGCAGTACTTC. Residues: CASSPPNDRGDKQYF.